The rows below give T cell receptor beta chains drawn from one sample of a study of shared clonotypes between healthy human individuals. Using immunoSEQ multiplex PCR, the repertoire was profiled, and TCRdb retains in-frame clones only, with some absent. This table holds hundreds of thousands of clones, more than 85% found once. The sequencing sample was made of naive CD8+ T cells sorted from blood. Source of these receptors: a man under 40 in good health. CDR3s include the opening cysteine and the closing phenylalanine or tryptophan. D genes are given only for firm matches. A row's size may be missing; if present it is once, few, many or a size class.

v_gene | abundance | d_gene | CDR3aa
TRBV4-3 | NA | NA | CASSQDIFGTLMSSYNEQFF
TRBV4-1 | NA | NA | CASSLRVSQETQYF
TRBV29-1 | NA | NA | CSVAETYEQYF
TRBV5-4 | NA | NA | CASSLSRGSTDTQYF
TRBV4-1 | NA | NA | CASSHATGVNEQFF
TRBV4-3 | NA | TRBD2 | CASSQERAGVAYEQYF
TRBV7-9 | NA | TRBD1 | CASSLGGQGAYEQYF
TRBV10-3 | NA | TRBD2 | CAISQAGGGETQYF
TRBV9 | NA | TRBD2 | CASSVDRAGGPDTQYF
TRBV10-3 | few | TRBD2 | CAISPGLAGVTGELFF
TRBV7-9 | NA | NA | CASSPPLYNEQFF
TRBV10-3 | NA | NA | CAISESSEETQYF
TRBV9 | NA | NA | CASSVGVDEQFF
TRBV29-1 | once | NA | CSVEGDSPYNEQFF
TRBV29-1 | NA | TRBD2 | CSVGAGGPNEQFF
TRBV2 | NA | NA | CASREVGVGNQPQHF
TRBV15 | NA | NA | CATSRVRVLSRHNEQFF
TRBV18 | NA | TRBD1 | CASSPRPGQGFGEQYF
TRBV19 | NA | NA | CASSLGGLQYF
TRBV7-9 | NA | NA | CASSLSGASYNEQFF
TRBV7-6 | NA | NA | CASSPRGERTNEQFF
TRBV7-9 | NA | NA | CASSHYAEAAQNYGYTF
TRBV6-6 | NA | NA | CASSYRGLLEKLFF
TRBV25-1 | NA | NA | CASSDPLTNYGYTF
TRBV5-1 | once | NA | CASSWAENEQFF
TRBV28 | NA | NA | CASRQGESYNEQFF
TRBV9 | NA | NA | CASSVGADSNQPQHF
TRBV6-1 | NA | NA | CASSGYTGFLGYTF
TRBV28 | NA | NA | CASRRRGNQPQHF
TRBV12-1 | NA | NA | CARSAGGCNQPQHF
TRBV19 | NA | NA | CASRTRDGGSYEQYF
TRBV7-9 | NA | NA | CASSATSMGSEQFF
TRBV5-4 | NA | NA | CASSLAGDRPNGSQYF
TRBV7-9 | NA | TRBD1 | CASSSSDGTGSSYEQYF
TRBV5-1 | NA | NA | CASSLLRGHEQYF
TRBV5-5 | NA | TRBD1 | CASSLVDRTYNEQFF
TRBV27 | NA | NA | CASSFLGPTEAFF
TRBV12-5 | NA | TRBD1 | CASGLAPGTGIDGYTF
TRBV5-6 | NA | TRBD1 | CASSQQGSSPLETQYF
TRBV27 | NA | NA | CASSPGRVHYEQYF
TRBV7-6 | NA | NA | CASSLAWGLNTGELFF
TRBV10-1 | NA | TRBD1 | CASSKGARYNEQFF
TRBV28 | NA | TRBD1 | CASTASGTGGMATNEKLFF
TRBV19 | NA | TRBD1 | CASSMYRGNYEQYF
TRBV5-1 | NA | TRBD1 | CASSLRGPHEQYF
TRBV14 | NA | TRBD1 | CASSQGVGDQRGPNEKLFF
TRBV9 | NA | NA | CASSLGSTGRTYEQYF
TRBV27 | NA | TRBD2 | CASSVTSGRAHEQYF
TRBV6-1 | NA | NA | CASSENLGDYEQYF
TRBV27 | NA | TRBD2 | CASSVGLANNEQFF
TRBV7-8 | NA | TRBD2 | CASSDPRPSGRVKETQYF
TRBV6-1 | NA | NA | CASSEAGVEAYGYTF
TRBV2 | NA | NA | CASILAGLNEQYF
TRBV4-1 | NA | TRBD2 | CASSPSGRGTDTQYF